These 8 T cell receptor beta chains share one sample of origin, sequenced in a study of T cells in severe cutaneous drug reactions. Carbamazepine had induced Stevens-Johnson syndrome or toxic epidermal necrolysis in the sequenced donors. TCR subtype-specific primers in iRepertoire multiplex PCR prepared libraries for bulk and single-cell sequencing. TCRdb re-called the multiplex PCR reads; one entry per CDR3 protein, DNA not given. The sample table includes tens of thousands of distinct CDR3 sequences. The sample comprised PBMCs. These receptors all stem from a human donor with toxic epidermal necrolysis, a severe cutaneous drug reaction.

This CDR3 reads CASRTGNTGELFF. The chain joins TRBV28 to TRBJ2-2; without DNA, the TCRdb call of TRBD1 cannot be checked. This CDR3 is 13 amino acids long. Germline V gives CDR1 MDHEN, CDR2 SYDVKM.

Its frequency marks this clonotype as medium-sized (0.01 to 0.1%). The chain joins TRBV6-2 or TRBV6-3 to TRBJ2-7; the D call of TRBD2 rests on TCRdb alone, since no DNA is present to check it. CDR1 is MNHEY and CDR2 is SVGEGT in the germline V gene. The CDR3 length is 14 residues. The CDR3 spells CASSSLAGVYEQYF.

This clonotype is labeled medium-sized based on frequency. The chain uses TRBV6-5 and TRBJ2-1; TCRdb picks TRBD2, but there is no DNA to check that call. The CDR3 sequence is 12 residues long. Looked up from germline, CDR1 is MNHEY and CDR2 is SVGAGI. The chain's CDR3 is CASSFTSGRLFF.

The chain has TRBV28 and TRBJ2-3; TCRdb selects TRBD2, and the lack of DNA leaves this call unchecked. Looked up from germline, CDR1 is MDHEN and CDR2 is SYDVKM. The CDR3 totals 13 residues. The CDR3: CASSPPSTDTQYF.

The gene calls are TRBV7-9 and TRBJ1-6; the D gene TCRdb calls, TRBD1, cannot be checked with no DNA. Germline CDR1 reads SEHNR; CDR2 reads FQNEAQ (reference sequence). CDR3 length equals 14 residues. CDR3 loop: CASSPGQGNSPLHF.

The rearrangement joins TRBV7-9 to TRBJ1-2; TCRdb's assignment of TRBD1 cannot be checked, as there is no DNA. The CDR3 spans 15 residues. Germline CDR1 is SEHNR and CDR2 is FQNEAQ (reference sequence). The CDR3 here is CASSIGTGSNYGYTF.

This chain links TRBV4-1 with TRBJ2-3; TCRdb's assignment of TRBD1 cannot be checked, as there is no DNA. In germline, CDR1 is MGHRA, CDR2 YSYEKL. The CDR3 extends over 15 amino acids. The CDR3 region is CASSHGRASTDTQYF.

The gene calls are TRBV11-2 and TRBJ1-1. CDR3 length: 13 amino acids. CDR1 is SGHAT, CDR2 FQNNGV, per germline. This CDR3 is CASSLNQNTEAFF.